The T cell receptor (beta chain) under discussion was sequenced for a study of T cells after yellow fever vaccination. Regarding the study as a whole: Overall, a small share of clonotypes was seen in both CD4 and CD8 compartments.

TCRdb re-called the 5' RACE reads through MiXCR, storing one row per CDR3 protein. The repertoire consists of about 210,000 distinct CDR3 sequences, with less than 3.5% occurring once and the leading ten covering roughly 3.2%. This clonotype showed up many times. Its antigen is still unknown. The V end was cut by 4 bases, the J end by 6 bases, with 17 bases between. Germline assignment: CDR1 SGHRS and CDR2 YFSETQ. The CDR3 length is 14 residues. This chain joins TRBV5-1 and TRBJ2-7, with D possibly matching TRBD2 (6 bases). The clonotype was recovered from a young man who received the YFV17D yellow fever vaccine. Sequencing used CD4+ T cells sorted from PBMCs, obtained 10 days after the yellow fever booster vaccination. Written as DNA, the CDR3 is TGCGCCAGCAGCGGCGGGAAAAGGTGTGGCGAGCAGTACGTC. This codes for CASSGGKRCGEQYV.